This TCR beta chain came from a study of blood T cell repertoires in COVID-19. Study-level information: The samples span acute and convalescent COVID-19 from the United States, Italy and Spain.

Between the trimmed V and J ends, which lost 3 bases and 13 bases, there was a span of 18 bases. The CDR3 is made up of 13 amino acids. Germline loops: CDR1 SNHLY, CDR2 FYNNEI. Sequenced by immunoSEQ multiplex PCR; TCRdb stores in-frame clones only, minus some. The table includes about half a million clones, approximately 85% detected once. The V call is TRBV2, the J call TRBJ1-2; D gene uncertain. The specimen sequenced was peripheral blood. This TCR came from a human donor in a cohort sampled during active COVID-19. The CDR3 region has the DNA TGTGCCAGCAGTGATAGAGTGGGCAGTCTTGTCACCTTC. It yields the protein CASSDRVGSLVTF.